This T cell receptor beta chain stems from a study of radiotherapy plus CTLA-4 blockade in lung cancer. On this clone itself: The antigen is undetermined.

Germline V gene lookup returns CDR1 MNHNY and CDR2 SVGAGI (reference sequence). The CDR3 is 14 amino acids. J gave up 9 bases and V 3 bases, and 6 bases lay outside the gene matches. Study-level results: Blood saw expansion of tumor-derived TCR clones after radiotherapy plus ipilimumab.

The assay was immunoSEQ multiplex PCR, and TCRdb's table has in-frame clones only and misses some. The profile shows 95,000 to 150,000 clones, more than 80% of them singletons. The TCR was taken from a human donor with non-small cell lung cancer that progressed on radiotherapy plus ipilimumab. This specimen was peripheral blood, taken from a patient treated with radiotherapy plus ipilimumab. The V gene is TRBV6-6, the J gene TRBJ1-2, with TRBD1 matching over 11 bases. The CDR3, as DNA: TGTGCCAGCAGTTATCGGACAGGGGGCAATAGCTACACCTTC. It translates to CASSYRTGGNSYTF.